Shown below are 16 T cell receptor beta chains from a single sample sequenced in a study of T-cell memory formation after mild COVID-19. TCRdb processed the 5' RACE reads anew with MiXCR; each CDR3 protein has one entry. This table has about 540,000 distinct CDR3 sequences, around 21% appearing once. Sequencing input: PBMCs or a T cell subset sorted from them (not recorded which). All receptors come from an adult woman who had mild COVID-19 (a few samples of this study predate the infection). Cell type and time point are not known.

J is TRBJ2-3 and V is TRBV24-1; 11 bases agree with TRBD2. The germline gives CDR1 KGHDR, CDR2 SFDVKD. The trim removed 4 bases at V and 5 bases at J, leaving 7 bases unmatched. This CDR3 has 16 amino acids. CDR3 nucleotides: TGTGCCACCAGTGAATCACTAGCGGGGGCCGAAGATACGCAGTATTTT. This encodes CATSESLAGAEDTQYF.

The CDR3: CASSESPGAISTDTQYF. The CDR3 DNA follows: TGCGCCAGCAGCGAATCACCGGGGGCTATAAGCACAGATACGCAGTATTTT. This chain uses TRBV5-1 with TRBJ2-3; possibly TRBD1 or TRBD2 for D (6 bases each). The CDR3 loop spans 17 amino acids. The ends were cut back, 4 bases at V and 0 bases at J, with 18 bases in the middle. Germline V lookup: CDR1 SGHRS, CDR2 YFSETQ.

This clonotype was seen only a few times. The V and J genes are TRBV4-1 and TRBJ1-1; D remains unclear. The CDR3 covers 14 residues. The V end lost 0 bases, the J end lost 10 bases, and 15 bases lay between the germline ends. CDR1 and CDR2 (germline): MGHRA, YSYEKL. As DNA, the CDR3 is TGCGCCAGCAGCCAAGAATCCCAGGTAGGAGTAGCTTTCTTT. Translating gives CASSQESQVGVAFF.

The chain joins TRBV18 to TRBJ2-7; perhaps TRBD2 as D (5 bases). This CDR3 comprises 13 residues. V lost 2 bases, J lost 3 bases, and 8 bases lay in between. In germline, CDR1 is KGHSH, CDR2 LQKENI. DNA of the CDR3: TGTGCCAGCTCACCAAACCGGGACTACGAGCAGTACTTC. Translation: CASSPNRDYEQYF. The full variable domain, its missing parts supplied by reference TRBV18 and TRBJ2-7, is NAGVMQNPRHLVRRRGQEARLRCSPMKGHSHVYWYRQLPEEGLKFMVYLQKENIIDESGMPKERFSAEFPKEGPSILRIQQVVRGDSAAYFCASSPNRDYEQYFGPGTRLTVT.

The V and J genes are TRBV6-1 and TRBJ1-2, with a weak D call TRBD1 (6 bases). The CDR3 covers 18 residues. Germline-derived CDR1 and CDR2 are MNHNS and SASEGT. Trimming left V 5 bases short and J 0 bases short, with 22 bases between. The CDR3 DNA is TGTGCCAGCAGTCCCTCAAGACCTCGGACAGTCTCTAACTATGGCTACACCTTC. Translated: CASSPSRPRTVSNYGYTF.

This clonotype was seen a handful of times. CDR3: CASRSKDGYTF. The CDR3 bases are TGTGCCAGCAGGTCGAAGGATGGCTACACCTTC. V gene TRBV7-9 combines with J gene TRBJ1-2; D is unclear. The length of the CDR3 is 11 residues. The germline CDR1 and CDR2 sequences are SEHNR and FQNEAQ (reference sequence). The ends were cut back, 6 bases at V and 6 bases at J, with 8 bases in the middle. The whole variable domain, remainder taken from reference TRBV7-9 and TRBJ1-2, is DTGVSQNPRHKITKRGQNVTFRCDPISEHNRLYWYRQTLGQGPEFLTYFQNEAQLEKSRLLSDRFSAERPKGSFSTLEIQRTEQGDSAMYLCASRSKDGYTFGSGTRLTVV.

In this sample, this clonotype turned up many times. The chain links TRBV20-1 to TRBJ1-5; D is unclear. The V gene lost 2 bases and the J gene lost 6 bases, with 8 bases spanning the gap. CDR3 length: 12 amino acids. Germline V gene lookup returns CDR1 DFQATT and CDR2 SNEGSKA (reference sequence). In DNA, the CDR3 is TGCAGTGCTAGATCGAAGGGTCAGCCCCAGCATTTT. Encoded protein: CSARSKGQPQHF.

This clonotype was observed a handful of times. The chain is built from TRBV29-1 and TRBJ2-1, with 10 nucleotides matching TRBD2. Germline V gene data show CDR1 as SQVTM and CDR2 as ANQGSEA. This CDR3 spans 15 amino acids. The V gene end was trimmed by 0 bases and the J gene end by 5 bases; junction bases not matched to a gene: 4. The CDR3 spells CSVEDGTSGDNEQFF. The DNA for the CDR3 is TGCAGCGTTGAAGATGGAACTAGCGGGGACAATGAGCAGTTCTTC.

Only a few counts were recorded for this clonotype. The gene calls are TRBV11-2 and TRBJ2-3; 8 bases map to TRBD2. Per the germline V gene, CDR1 is SGHAT and CDR2 is FQNNGV. J lost 6 bases, V lost 1 base, and 6 bases had no gene match. This CDR3 spans 15 amino acids. The CDR3 region has the DNA TGTGCCAGCAGCTTAGGGACTAGCTTACGGGATACGCAGTATTTT. Amino acid sequence: CASSLGTSLRDTQYF.

This clonotype has more than one count but fewer than ten. The chain combines TRBV3-1 with TRBJ1-5; weak D call: TRBD1 (6 bases). CDR3 length: 16 amino acids. V shed 1 base and J shed 0 bases, with 10 bases lying between them. Germline V lookup: CDR1 LGHDT, CDR2 YNNKEL (reference sequence). The CDR3 region has the DNA TGTGCCAGCAGCCAAGGGGACACCTATAGCAATCAGCCCCAGCATTTT. Its protein product is CASSQGDTYSNQPQHF. The entire variable domain, with the rest obtained from reference TRBV3-1 and TRBJ1-5, is as follows: DTAVSQTPKYLVTQMGNDKSIKCEQNLGHDTMYWYKQDSKKFLKIMFSYNNKELIINETVPNRFSPKSPDKAHLNLHINSLELGDSAVYFCASSQGDTYSNQPQHFGDGTRLSIL.

This clonotype came up a few times. The V and J genes are TRBV10-3 and TRBJ2-2; D gene ambiguous. The CDR3 covers 15 residues. Trimming removed 4 bases from V and 1 base from J, with 10 bases in between. Germline CDR1 ENHRY, CDR2 SYGVKD. This CDR3 is CAISGGSRNTGELFF. For the CDR3, the DNA is TGTGCCATCAGTGGTGGCAGCAGGAACACCGGGGAGCTGTTTTTT.

The chain uses TRBV7-3 and TRBJ2-7; 9 positions match TRBD2. The CDR3 is 14 residues long. From germline, CDR1 is SGHTA and CDR2 FQGTGA. The V gene end was trimmed by 0 bases and the J gene end by 6 bases; junction bases not matched to a gene: 3. Here the CDR3 reads CASSLTGTSTEQYF. CDR3 bases: TGTGCCAGCAGCTTAACGGGGACTAGCACCGAGCAGTACTTC.

In its sample, this clonotype was seen a few times. The chain has TRBV12-3 or TRBV12-4 and TRBJ2-3; D remains unclear. Trimming took 5 bases from V and 3 from J, leaving 9 bases between them. This CDR3 is 13 amino acids long. CDR3 loop: CASSAQVTDTQYF. In nucleotides, the CDR3 is TGTGCCAGCAGTGCCCAGGTAACAGATACGCAGTATTTT.

The chain links TRBV20-1 to TRBJ1-1; D call uncertain. The CDR3 covers 13 residues. The germline V gene has CDR1 DFQATT and CDR2 SNEGSKA (reference sequence). Trimming left V 6 bases short and J 1 base short, with 12 bases between. The CDR3 nucleotides are TGCAGTGCCCTAAAGACATCGAACACTGAAGCTTTCTTT. It specifies CSALKTSNTEAFF.

This clonotype came up a few times. The V call is TRBV9, the J call TRBJ2-1; unclear D gene. Trimming removed 0 bases at V and 8 bases at J, with 6 bases between. Germline CDR1 SGDLS, CDR2 YYNGEE. The CDR3 loop spans 12 amino acids. The CDR3 region is CASSVGLYEQFF. Written as DNA, the CDR3 is TGTGCCAGCAGCGTAGGTCTCTATGAGCAGTTCTTC.

A single count supports this clonotype. In DNA, the CDR3 is TGTGCCAGCAGCCCTGGGACAGGGGTAGGCGAAAAACTGTTTTTT. It codes for CASSPGTGVGEKLFF. V is TRBV12-3 or TRBV12-4 and J is TRBJ1-4, with TRBD1 matching 10 bases. The CDR3 is 15 residues long. V gave up 6 bases and J gave up 8 bases; unmatched junction bases: 9.